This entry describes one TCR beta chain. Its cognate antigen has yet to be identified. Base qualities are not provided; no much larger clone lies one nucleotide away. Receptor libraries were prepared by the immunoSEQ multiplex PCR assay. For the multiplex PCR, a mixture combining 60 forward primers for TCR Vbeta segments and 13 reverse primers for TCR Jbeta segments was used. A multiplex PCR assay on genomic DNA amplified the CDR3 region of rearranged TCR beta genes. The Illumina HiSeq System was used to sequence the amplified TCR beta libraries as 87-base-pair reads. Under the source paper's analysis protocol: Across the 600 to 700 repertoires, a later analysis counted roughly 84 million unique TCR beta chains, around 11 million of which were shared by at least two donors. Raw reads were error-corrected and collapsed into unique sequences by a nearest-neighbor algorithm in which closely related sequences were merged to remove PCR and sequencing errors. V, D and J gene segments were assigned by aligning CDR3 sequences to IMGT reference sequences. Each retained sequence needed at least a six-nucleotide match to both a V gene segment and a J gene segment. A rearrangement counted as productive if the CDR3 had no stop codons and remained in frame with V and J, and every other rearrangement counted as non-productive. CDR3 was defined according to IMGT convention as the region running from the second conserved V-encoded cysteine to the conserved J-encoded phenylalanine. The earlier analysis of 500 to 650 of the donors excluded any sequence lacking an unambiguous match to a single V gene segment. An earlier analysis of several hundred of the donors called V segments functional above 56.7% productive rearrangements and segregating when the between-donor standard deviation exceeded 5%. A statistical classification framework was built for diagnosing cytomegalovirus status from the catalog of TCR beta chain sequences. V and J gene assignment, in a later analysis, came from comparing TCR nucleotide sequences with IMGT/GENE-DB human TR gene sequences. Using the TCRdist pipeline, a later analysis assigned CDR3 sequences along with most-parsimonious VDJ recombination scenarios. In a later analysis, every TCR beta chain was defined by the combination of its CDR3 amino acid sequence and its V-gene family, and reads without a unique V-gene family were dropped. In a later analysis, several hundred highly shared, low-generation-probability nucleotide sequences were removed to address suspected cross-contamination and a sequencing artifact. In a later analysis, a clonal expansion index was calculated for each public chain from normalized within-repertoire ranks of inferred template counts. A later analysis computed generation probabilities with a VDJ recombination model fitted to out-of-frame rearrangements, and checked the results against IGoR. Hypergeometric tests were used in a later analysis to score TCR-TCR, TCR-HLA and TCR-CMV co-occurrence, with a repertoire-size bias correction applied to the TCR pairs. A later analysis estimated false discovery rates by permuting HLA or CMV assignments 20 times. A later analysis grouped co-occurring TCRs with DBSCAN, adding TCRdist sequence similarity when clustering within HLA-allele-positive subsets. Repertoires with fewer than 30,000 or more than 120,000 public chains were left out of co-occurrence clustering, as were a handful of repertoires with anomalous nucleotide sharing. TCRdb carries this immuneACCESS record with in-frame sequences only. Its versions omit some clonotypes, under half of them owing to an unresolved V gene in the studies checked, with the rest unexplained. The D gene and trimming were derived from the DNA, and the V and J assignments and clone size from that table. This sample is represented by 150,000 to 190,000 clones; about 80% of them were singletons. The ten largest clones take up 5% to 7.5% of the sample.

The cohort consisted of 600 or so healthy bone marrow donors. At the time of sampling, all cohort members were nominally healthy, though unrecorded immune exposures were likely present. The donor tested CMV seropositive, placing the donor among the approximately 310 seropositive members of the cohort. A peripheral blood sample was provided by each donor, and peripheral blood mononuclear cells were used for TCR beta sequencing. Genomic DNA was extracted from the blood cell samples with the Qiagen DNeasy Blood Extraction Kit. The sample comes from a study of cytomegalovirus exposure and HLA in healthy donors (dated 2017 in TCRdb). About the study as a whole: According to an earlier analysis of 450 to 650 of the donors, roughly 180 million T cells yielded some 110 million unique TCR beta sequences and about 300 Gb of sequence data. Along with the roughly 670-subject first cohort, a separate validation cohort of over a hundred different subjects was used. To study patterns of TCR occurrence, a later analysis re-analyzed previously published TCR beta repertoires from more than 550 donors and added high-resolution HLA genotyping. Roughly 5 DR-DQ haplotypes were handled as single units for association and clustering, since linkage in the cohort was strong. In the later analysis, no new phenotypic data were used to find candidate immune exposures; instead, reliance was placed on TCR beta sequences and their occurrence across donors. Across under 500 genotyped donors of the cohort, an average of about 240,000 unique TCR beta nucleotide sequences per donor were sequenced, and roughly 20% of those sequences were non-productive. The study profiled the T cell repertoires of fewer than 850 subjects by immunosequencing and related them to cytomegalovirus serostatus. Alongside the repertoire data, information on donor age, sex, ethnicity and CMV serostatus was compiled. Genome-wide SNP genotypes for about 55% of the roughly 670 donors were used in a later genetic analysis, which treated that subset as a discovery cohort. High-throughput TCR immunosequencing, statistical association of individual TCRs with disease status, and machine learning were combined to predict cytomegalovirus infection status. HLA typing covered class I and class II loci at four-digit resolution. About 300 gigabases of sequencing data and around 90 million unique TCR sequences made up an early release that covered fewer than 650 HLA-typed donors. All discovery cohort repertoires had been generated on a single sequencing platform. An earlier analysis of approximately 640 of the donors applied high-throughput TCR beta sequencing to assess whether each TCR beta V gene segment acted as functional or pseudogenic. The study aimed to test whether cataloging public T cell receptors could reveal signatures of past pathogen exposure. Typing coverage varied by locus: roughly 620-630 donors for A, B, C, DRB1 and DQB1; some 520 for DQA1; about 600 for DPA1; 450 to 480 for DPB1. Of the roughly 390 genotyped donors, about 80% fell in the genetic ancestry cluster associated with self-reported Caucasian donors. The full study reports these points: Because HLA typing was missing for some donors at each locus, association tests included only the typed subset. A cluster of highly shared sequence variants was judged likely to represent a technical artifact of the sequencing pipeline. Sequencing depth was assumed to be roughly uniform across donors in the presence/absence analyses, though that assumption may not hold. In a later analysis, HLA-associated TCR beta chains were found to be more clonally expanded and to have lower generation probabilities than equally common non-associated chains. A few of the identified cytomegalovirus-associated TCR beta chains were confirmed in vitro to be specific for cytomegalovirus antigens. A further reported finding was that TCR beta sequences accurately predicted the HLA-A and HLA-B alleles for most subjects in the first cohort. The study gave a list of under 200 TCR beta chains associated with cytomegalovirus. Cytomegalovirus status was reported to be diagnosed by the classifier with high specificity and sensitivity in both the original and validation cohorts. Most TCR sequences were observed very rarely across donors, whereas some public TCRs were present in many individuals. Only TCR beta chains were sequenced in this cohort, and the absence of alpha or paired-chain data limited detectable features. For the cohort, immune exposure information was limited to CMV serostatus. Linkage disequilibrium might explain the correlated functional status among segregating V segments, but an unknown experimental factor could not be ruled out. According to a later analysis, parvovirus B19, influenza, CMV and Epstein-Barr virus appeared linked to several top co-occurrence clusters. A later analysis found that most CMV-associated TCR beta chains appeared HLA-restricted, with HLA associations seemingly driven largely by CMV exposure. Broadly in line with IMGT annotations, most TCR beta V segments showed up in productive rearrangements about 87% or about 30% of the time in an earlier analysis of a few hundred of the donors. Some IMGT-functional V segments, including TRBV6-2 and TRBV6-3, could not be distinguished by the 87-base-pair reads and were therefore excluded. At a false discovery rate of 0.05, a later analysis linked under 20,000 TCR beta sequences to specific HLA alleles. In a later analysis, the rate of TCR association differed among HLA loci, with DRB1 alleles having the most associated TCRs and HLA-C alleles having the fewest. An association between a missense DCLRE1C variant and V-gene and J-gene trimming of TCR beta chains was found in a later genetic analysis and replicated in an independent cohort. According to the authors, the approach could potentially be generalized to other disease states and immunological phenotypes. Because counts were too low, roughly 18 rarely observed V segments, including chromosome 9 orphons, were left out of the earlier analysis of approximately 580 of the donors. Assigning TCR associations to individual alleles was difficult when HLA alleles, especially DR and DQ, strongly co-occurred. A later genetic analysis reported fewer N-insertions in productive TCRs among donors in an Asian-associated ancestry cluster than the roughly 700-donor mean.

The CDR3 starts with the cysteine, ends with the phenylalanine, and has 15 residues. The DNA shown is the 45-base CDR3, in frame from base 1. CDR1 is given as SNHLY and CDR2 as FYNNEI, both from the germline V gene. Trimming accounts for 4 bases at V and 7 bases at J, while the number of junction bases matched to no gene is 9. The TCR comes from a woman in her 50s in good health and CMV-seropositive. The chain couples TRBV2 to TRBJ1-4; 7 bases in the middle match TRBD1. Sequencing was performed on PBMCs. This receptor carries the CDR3 CASSVGGLGSEKLFF. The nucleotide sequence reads TGTGCCAGCAGTGTAGGGGGCCTTGGAAGTGAAAAACTGTTTTTT.